The next 5 T cell receptor beta chains were all read from a single sample in a study of OX40 agonist ivuxolimab in advanced cancers. Sequencing was performed with immunoSEQ multiplex PCR; in TCRdb, only in-frame clones are kept and a portion is missing. The table has around 80,000 clones, roughly nine tenths seen once. Here the sequenced sample was CD4+ or CD8+ T cells sorted from blood, taken in a trial of the OX40 agonist ivuxolimab. The receptors shown here come from an adult with an advanced solid tumor such as melanoma, head and neck, liver or kidney cancer.

This clone was seen once. The chain carries TRBV2 and TRBJ2-5; D may be TRBD2 (5 bases). Germline loops: CDR1 SNHLY, CDR2 FYNNEI. Trimming shortened V by 4 bases and J by 10 bases, and 22 bases separated the two germline ends. This CDR3 is 15 amino acids long. This CDR3 reads CASSADGASSFGQYF. Written as DNA, the CDR3 is TGTGCCAGCAGTGCAGACGGTGCTAGCTCCTTTGGCCAGTACTTC.

This chain links TRBV5-1 with TRBJ1-2; TRBD1 is a possible D gene (5 bases). The CDR3 totals 14 residues. CDR1 is SGHRS and CDR2 is YFSETQ in the germline V gene. The V end lost 0 bases, the J end lost 5 bases, and 11 bases lay between the germline ends. For the CDR3, the DNA is TGCGCCAGCAGCTTGGCTCCAGGGAGTTATGGCTACACCTTC. Translating it yields CASSLAPGSYGYTF.

The CDR3 bases are TGTGCCAGCAGCTTGGTCGGCGGCACCGGGGAGCTGTTTTTT. It codes for CASSLVGGTGELFF. The chain employs TRBV5-6 and TRBJ2-2; D not resolved. Trimming removed 0 bases at V and 4 bases at J, with 7 bases between. CDR1 and CDR2 (germline): SGHDT, YYEEEE. The length of the CDR3 is 14 residues. The complete variable domain, with remaining parts taken from reference TRBV5-6 and TRBJ2-2, reads DAGVTQSPTHLIKTRGQQVTLRCSPKSGHDTVSWYQQALGQGPQFIFQYYEEEERQRGNFPDRFSGHQFPNYSSELNVNALLLGDSALYLCASSLVGGTGELFFGEGSRLTVL.

The V and J genes are TRBV6-1 and TRBJ1-2; D not certain. The CDR3 length is 13 residues. Trimming left V 8 bases short and J 1 base short, with 11 bases between. Germline CDR1 and CDR2: MNHNS and SASEGT. CDR3 bases: TGTGCCAGCGGATTCGGGATTAACTATGGCTACACCTTC. Protein sequence: CASGFGINYGYTF.

The V call is TRBV7-2, the J call TRBJ1-5; no firm D call. Germline values: CDR1 SGHTA, CDR2 FQGNSA. The CDR3 consists of 14 residues. V was clipped by 0 bases and J by 7 bases, with 10 bases between them. The CDR3 here is CASSLALSGQPQHF. In DNA form, the CDR3 reads TGTGCCAGCAGCTTAGCGCTCTCGGGGCAGCCCCAGCATTTT.